This TCR beta chain is from a study of blood T cell repertoires in COVID-19. Study background: Sites across the United States, Italy and Spain contributed samples from acute and convalescent COVID-19. PBMCs, B-cell-depleted T cells, or T cells were the source of the cDNA or gDNA that made up the material.

Looked up from germline, CDR1 is ENHRY and CDR2 is SYGVKD. The CDR3 is 13 amino acids. Trimming took off 7 bases at V and 3 bases at J, with 13 bases between the two ends. This clone was counted a few times. Measured with immunoSEQ multiplex PCR; TCRdb has only the in-frame clones, and not every one. The sample lists 470,000 or so clones, roughly 85% occurring once. The sequenced material came from peripheral blood. The V and J genes are TRBV10-3 and TRBJ2-7; a possible D gene is TRBD1 (5 bases). This TCR was recovered from a human donor in a cohort sampled during active COVID-19. Here the CDR3 reads CAINSPGYYEQYF. The CDR3 bases are TGTGCCATCAATAGCCCAGGGTACTACGAGCAGTACTTC.